The T cell receptor beta chain described here comes from a study of T cell responses to AZD1222 COVID-19 vaccine (dated by TCRdb to the early 2020s). A note on the overall study: TCR sequencing covered 233 trial participants: 207 given two doses of AZD1222 and 26 given two doses of MenACWY control vaccine. Trial participants were enrolled into age subgroups of 18-55, 56-69 and 70-plus years, which contained approximately 150, 30 and 60 TCR-sequenced participants, respectively.

On this clone itself: Its antigen target is currently unknown. Per-base quality was not reported, and no clone a single base away is much larger than it.

The CDR3 regions of human TCRbeta chains were subjected to immunosequencing. Per the original workflow: Repertoire TCRs were matched against a reference library of SARS-CoV-2-specific TCRs generated with the MIRA antigen-specificity platform. Breadth was defined as the fraction of unique TCRs that were SARS-CoV-2-associated, and depth was defined as the fraction of total T cells that were SARS-CoV-2-associated. Using the MIRA data, every spike-specific TCR was mapped to the spike region that the TCR reacted to and assigned to either a CD4 or a CD8 class. Log10-transformed breadth and depth values were compared by one-way ANOVA with Sidak's multiple comparisons tests. Here the immuneACCESS table is served through TCRdb, limited to in-frame sequences with V and J called. Missing clones are a known gap in these copies; in checked studies unresolved V genes cover under half, and the rest lacks a known reason. The V and J calls and the clone size are those of that table, but D and trimming were determined from the DNA. In this sample the table shows roughly 180,000 clones, around 86% of which occur a single time. The top ten constitute approximately 2.5% of the sample.

Study-level results and caveats: Participants were mostly white British and included more females than males, and it was suggested by the authors that clonal diversity may have been underestimated. Vaccine-associated CD4 TCRs spanned the whole spike protein, with dominant responses in regions 160-218 and 743-854. Nearly half of unique spike-specific TCRs reportedly recognized epitopes outside regions mutated in the B.1.351 and B.1.1.7 variants. Only a handful of AZD1222 recipients were SARS-CoV-2 seropositive at baseline, limiting conclusions about previously exposed vaccinees. In the small 56-69-year group, the increase in depth fell short of significance, most likely because of low power. Because no samples from the day 14 peak response were available, repertoires could be characterized only after the peak T cell response. A significant rise in spike-specific TCR breadth and depth was observed after two AZD1222 doses relative to day 0 and relative to MenACWY recipients.

The CDR3 measures 19 amino acids from cysteine to phenylalanine. Of the read, only the CDR3 DNA is kept; its 57 bases are in frame from base 1. V is trimmed back by 5 bases and J by 0 bases, and the junction contains 10 bases that no gene match accounts for. Based on the germline V gene, the CDR1 and CDR2 sequences are SGHAT and FQNNGV. The time point label, as the study defines it: baseline before first vaccination. The treatment or condition label on this specimen signifies: meningococcal conjugate vaccine given as trial control. Vaccinee samples were obtained from the UK trials COV001 and COV002, which included a single-blind randomized controlled phase 2/3 trial of AZD1222 (ChAdOx1 nCoV-19) in healthy adults. Trial participant PBMC samples were collected at day 0 and day 28 after the second dose for TCRbeta chain sequencing.

The sequenced sample was peripheral blood, obtained on day 0 of MenACWY control vaccination. This clonotype was sampled from an adult in good health. Here the chain combines TRBV11-2 and TRBJ2-5, with 15 bases in between that match TRBD2. CDR3 protein: CASSPAVGTSGGYQETQYF. The sequenced DNA is TGTGCCAGCAGCCCGGCGGTCGGGACTAGCGGGGGGTACCAAGAGACCCAGTACTTC.